This record looks at one T cell receptor (beta chain) sequence and its context. These data are taken from a study of blood T cell repertoires in COVID-19. Overall study context: Acute and convalescent COVID-19 samples came from the United States, Italy and Spain. From T cells, B-cell-depleted T cells, or PBMCs came the material, which was cDNA or gDNA.

Per the original data handling: Researchers report that nucleated cell counts were estimated from reference gene primer amplification. TCRdb keeps only in-frame clones here, not all; method: immunoSEQ multiplex PCR. V and J calls and clone size come straight from that table; D and trimming were deduced from the DNA. The table shows tens of thousands of clones, with about 86% occurring only once. Looked up from germline, CDR1 is SGHAT and CDR2 is FQDESV (reference sequence). The V end was cut by 5 bases, the J end by 5 bases, with 12 bases between. The length of the CDR3 is 13 residues. The specimen sequenced was peripheral blood. The chain has TRBV11-1 and TRBJ1-1; D uncertain. The clonotype originates from a woman aged 55 to 70 with acute or convalescent COVID-19. The CDR3 nucleotides read TGTGCCAGCAGCGGACTCGGGGTTACTGAAGCTTTCTTT. This encodes CASSGLGVTEAFF.